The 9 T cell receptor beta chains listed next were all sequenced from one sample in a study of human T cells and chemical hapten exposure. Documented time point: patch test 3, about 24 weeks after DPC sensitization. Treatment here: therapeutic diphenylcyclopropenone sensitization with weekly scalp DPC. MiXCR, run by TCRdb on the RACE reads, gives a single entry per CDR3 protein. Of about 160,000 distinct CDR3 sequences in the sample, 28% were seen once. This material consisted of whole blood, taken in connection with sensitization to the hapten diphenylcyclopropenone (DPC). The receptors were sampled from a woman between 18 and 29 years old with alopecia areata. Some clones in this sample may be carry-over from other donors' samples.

The CDR3 bases are TGTGCCAGCAGCCGGGAGGCAGGCAGGGGCGTTGGAAACACCATATATTTT. Translation: CASSREAGRGVGNTIYF. The chain combines TRBV4-2 with TRBJ1-3, with a tentative D call TRBD1 (6 bases). Trimming pared 4 bases from V and 3 bases from J, leaving 19 bases between. The CDR3 is 17 residues long. Germline CDR1 is LGHNA and CDR2 is YNFKEQ.

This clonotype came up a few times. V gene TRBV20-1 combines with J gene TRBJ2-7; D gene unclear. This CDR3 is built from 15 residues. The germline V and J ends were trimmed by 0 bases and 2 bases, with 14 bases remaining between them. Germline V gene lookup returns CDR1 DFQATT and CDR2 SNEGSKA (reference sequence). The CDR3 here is CSARDLRNPAYEQYF. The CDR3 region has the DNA TGCAGTGCTAGAGATTTACGGAACCCAGCCTACGAGCAGTACTTC.

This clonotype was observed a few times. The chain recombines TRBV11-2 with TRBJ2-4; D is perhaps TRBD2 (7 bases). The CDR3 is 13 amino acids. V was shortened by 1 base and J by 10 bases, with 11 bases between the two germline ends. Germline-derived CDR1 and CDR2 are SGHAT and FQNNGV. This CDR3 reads CASSLVRGGIQYF. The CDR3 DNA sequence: TGTGCCAGCAGCTTAGTCAGGGGAGGGATTCAGTACTTC.

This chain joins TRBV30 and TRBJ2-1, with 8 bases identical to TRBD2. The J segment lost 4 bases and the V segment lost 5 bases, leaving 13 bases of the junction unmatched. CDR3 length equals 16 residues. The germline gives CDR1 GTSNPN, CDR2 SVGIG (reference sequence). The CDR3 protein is CAWGIAGRRRYNEQFF. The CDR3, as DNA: TGTGCCTGGGGAATAGCGGGGCGACGCCGTTACAATGAGCAGTTCTTC.

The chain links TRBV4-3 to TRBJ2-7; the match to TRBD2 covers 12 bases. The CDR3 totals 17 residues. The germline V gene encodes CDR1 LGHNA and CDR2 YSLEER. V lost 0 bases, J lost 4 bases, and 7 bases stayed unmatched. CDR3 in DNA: TGCGCCAGCAGCCAAGATCGGTTCACTAGCGGGAGGTACGAGCAGTACTTC. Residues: CASSQDRFTSGRYEQYF.

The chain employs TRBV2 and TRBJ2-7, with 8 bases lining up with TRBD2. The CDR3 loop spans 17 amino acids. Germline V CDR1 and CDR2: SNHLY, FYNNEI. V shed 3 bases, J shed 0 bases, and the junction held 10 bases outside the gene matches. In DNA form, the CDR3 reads TGTGCCAGCAGTGATCTCCCTAGCGGGCCGATCTCCTACGAGCAGTACTTC. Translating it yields CASSDLPSGPISYEQYF.

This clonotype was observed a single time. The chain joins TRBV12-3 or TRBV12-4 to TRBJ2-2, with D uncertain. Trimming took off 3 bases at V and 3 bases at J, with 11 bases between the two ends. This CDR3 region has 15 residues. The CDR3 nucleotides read TGTGCCAGCAGTTTCGTCGGTGGGGACACCGGGGAGCTGTTTTTT. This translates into CASSFVGGDTGELFF.

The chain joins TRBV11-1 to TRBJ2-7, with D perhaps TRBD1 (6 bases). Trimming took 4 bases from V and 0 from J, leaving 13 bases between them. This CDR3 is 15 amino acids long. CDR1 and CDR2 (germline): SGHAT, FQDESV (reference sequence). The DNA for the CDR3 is TGTGCCAGCAGCTGGGACACAGTGAGCTCCTACGAGCAGTACTTC. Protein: CASSWDTVSSYEQYF.

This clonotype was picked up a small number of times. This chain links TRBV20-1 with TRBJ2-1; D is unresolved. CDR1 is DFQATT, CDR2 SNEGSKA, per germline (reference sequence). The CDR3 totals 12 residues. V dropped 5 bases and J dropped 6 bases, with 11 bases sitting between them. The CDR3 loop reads CSAALNSNEQFF. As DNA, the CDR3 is TGCAGTGCTGCCCTCAATAGCAATGAGCAGTTCTTC.